This is a list of T cell receptor beta chains from one sample in a study of T cell responses to AZD1222 COVID-19 vaccine. Profiling relied on immunoSEQ multiplex PCR, and the TCRdb table lists in-frame clones only, not all of them. The sample includes tens of thousands of clones, 90% of them seen just once. Sequencing used peripheral blood, obtained on day 0 of AZD1222 vaccination. The receptors were gathered from an adult in good health. The CDR3 runs from the conserved cysteine through the conserved F or W. The D gene is left open where the match is weak. The size field is filled for only some rows; it gives once, few, many or a size class.

NA TRBJ1-2 NA TRBV7-8 CASSLDPTHPYGYTF TGTGCCAGCAGCTTAGACCCCACGCACCCTTATGGCTACACCTTC
NA TRBJ1-3 once TRBV5-1 CASSFQGTGNTIYF TGCGCCAGCAGCTTCCAGGGGACTGGAAACACCATATATTTT
NA TRBJ1-4 NA TRBV5-1 CASSTPDGSNEKLFF TGCGCCAGCAGCACCCCGGACGGATCCAATGAAAAACTGTTTTTT
NA TRBJ1-2 NA TRBV12-3/TRBV12-4 CASSSTGNGYTF TGTGCCAGCAGTTCTACAGGGAATGGCTACACCTTC
NA TRBJ2-5 NA TRBV19 CASSNGLPTTQETQYF TGTGCCAGTAGCAACGGGCTTCCAACTACTCAAGAGACCCAGTACTTC
NA TRBJ1-2 NA TRBV2 CASSSVANYGYTF TGTGCCAGCAGTTCTGTGGCTAACTATGGCTACACCTTC
NA TRBJ2-2 NA TRBV2 CASCGSEWTGELFF TGTGCCAGCTGCGGTTCAGAGTGGACCGGGGAGCTGTTTTTT
TRBD1 TRBJ1-1 NA TRBV29-1 CSVEPMDRAATEAFF TGCAGCGTTGAACCCATGGACAGGGCGGCCACTGAAGCTTTCTTT
TRBD1 TRBJ2-3 NA TRBV6-5 CAHNPGTGGPDTQYF TGTGCCCACAACCCCGGGACAGGGGGCCCAGATACGCAGTATTTT
NA TRBJ1-4 NA TRBV19 CASKTNGLEKLFF TGTGCCAGTAAAACGAACGGTTTGGAAAAACTGTTTTTT
NA TRBJ1-2 once TRBV11-2 CASSLGNTRGYTF TGTGCCAGCAGCTTAGGTAATACTCGTGGCTACACCTTC
TRBD1 TRBJ1-5 NA TRBV7-9 CASSGQGVNQPQHF TGTGCCAGCAGCGGACAGGGAGTCAATCAGCCCCAGCATTTT
TRBD1 TRBJ1-3 NA TRBV6-5 CASSPLRGRGNTIYF TGTGCCAGCAGCCCATTGAGGGGGCGCGGAAACACCATATATTTT
NA TRBJ2-5 NA TRBV6-1 CASSEAGDPRRAGETQYF TGTGCCAGCAGTGAAGCCGGGGATCCGCGCCGCGCCGGGGAGACCCAGTACTTC
NA TRBJ2-4 NA TRBV11-2 CASSPQLGEGSIQYF TGTGCCAGCAGCCCCCAGCTGGGGGAAGGAAGCATTCAGTACTTC
NA TRBJ1-5 NA TRBV20-1 CSASVQSTQPQHF TGCAGTGCTAGTGTTCAGTCCACTCAGCCCCAGCATTTT
TRBD1 TRBJ2-1 NA TRBV28 CASSGQGSYNEQFF TGTGCCAGCAGTGGACAGGGGAGCTACAATGAGCAGTTCTTC
TRBD1 TRBJ2-1 NA TRBV7-9 CASSLGGQSYNEQFF TGTGCCAGCAGCTTAGGGGGACAGAGCTACAATGAGCAGTTCTTC
TRBD2 TRBJ2-3 NA TRBV7-3 CASSFSAGGTDTQYF TGTGCCAGCAGCTTTTCCGCGGGGGGCACAGATACGCAGTATTTT
NA TRBJ1-3 NA TRBV4-1 CASSPQERGNTIYF TGCGCCAGCAGCCCCCAAGAACGTGGAAACACCATATATTTT